This note documents a single T cell receptor beta chain sequence. What it binds is unknown. The data are from a study of vaccination effects on CD4 cells after COVID-19. CD4+ T cells specific for antigen were expanded with viral peptide pools by the ViraFEST assay before sequencing. A 10-day culture period preceded the isolation of CD4+ T cells. Participants completed two doses of the BNT162b2 or mRNA-1273 vaccine. Cultures received IL-2 medium that replaced half the medium on days 3 and 7. Sequenced by immunoSEQ multiplex PCR; TCRdb stores in-frame clones only, minus some. The data hold tens of thousands of clones, with 65% to 75% observed a single time. CDR1 is DFQATT, CDR2 SNEGSKA, per germline (reference sequence). This CDR3 has 11 amino acids. Between the trimmed V and J ends, which lost 7 bases and 3 bases, there was a span of 10 bases.

The chain has TRBV20-1 and TRBJ2-7; no clear D. The sequence was collected from a human donor who received a COVID-19 vaccine. The sequences come from CD4+ T cells from PBMCs cultured with HCoV-OC43 spike peptides, collected after COVID-19 vaccination. The sample's subset: HCoV-OC43 spike overlapping peptide pool stimulation. CDR3 DNA: TGCAGTGTTTTAGGGAACTACGAGCAGTACTTC. This translates into CSVLGNYEQYF.